This TCR beta chain was sequenced for a study of T cells in Graves' hyperthyroidism and ophthalmopathy. The overall study: Peripheral blood was obtained at initial diagnosis, preceding any treatment.

The study's findings and limits: Within blood appeared most thyroid clonotypes that had expanded above 0.001.

TCR beta CDR3 regions were amplified from RNA transcripts. First-round RT-PCR of the TCR CDR3 relied on the HTBI primer set. TCRdb fed the multiplex PCR reads into MiXCR, producing one record per CDR3 protein. The sample lists roughly 350,000 distinct CDR3 sequences, approximately 14% occurring once. The CDR3 runs to 15 residues. Germline CDR1 is SGDLS and CDR2 is YYNGEE. V shed 3 bases and J 2 bases; nucleotides not matched to a gene: 2. This clonotype was detected a few times. Its antigen remains unknown. Clinical symptoms, serum thyroxine, TRAb, thyroid ultrasound and orbital computed tomography established diagnosis.

The sample consisted of blood. The chain joins TRBV9 to TRBJ2-3; 11 nucleotides line up with TRBD2. This receptor was taken from a woman in her 30s with Graves' hyperthyroidism. The CDR3 sequence: CASSETSGNTDTQYF. The DNA of the CDR3 is TGTGCCAGCAGCGAGACTAGCGGGAACACAGATACGCAGTATTTT.